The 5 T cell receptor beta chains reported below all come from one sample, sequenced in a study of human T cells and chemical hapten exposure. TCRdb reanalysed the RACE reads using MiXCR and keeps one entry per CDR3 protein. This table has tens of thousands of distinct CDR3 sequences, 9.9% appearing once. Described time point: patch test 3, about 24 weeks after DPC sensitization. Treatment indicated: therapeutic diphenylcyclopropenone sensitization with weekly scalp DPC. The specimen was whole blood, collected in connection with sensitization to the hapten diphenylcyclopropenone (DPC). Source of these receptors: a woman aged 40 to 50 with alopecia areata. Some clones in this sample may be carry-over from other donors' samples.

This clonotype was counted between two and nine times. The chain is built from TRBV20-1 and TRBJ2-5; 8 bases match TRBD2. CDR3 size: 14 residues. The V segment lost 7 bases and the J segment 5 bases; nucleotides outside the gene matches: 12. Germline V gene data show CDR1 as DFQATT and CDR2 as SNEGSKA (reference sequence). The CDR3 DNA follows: TGCAGTGTGGGTGGGCGGGGGGCCCAGGAGACCCAGTACTTC. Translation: CSVGGRGAQETQYF.

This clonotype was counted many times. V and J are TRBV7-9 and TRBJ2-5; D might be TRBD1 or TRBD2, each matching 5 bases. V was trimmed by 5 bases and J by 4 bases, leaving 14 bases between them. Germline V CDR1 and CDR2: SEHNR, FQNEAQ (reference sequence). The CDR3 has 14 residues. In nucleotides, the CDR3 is TGTGCCAGCAGCGTTACGGGGACGATAGAGACCCAGTACTTC. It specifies CASSVTGTIETQYF.

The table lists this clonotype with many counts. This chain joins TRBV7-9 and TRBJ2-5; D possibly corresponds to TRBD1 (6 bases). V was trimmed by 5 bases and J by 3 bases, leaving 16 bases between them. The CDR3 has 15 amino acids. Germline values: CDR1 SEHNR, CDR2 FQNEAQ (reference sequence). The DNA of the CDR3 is TGTGCCAGCAGCGCCACCGGACAGCCCGAAGAGACCCAGTACTTC. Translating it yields CASSATGQPEETQYF.

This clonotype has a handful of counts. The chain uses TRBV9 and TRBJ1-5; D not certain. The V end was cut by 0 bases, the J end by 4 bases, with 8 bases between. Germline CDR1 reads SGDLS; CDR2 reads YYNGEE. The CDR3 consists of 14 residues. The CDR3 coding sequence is TGTGCCAGCAGCGTAGAAGGTATAAATCAGCCCCAGCATTTT. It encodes CASSVEGINQPQHF.

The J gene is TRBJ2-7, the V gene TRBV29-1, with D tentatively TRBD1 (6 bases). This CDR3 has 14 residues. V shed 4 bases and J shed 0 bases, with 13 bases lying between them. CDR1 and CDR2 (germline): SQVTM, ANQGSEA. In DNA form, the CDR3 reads TGCAGCGTTGTTCAGGGGACGAGCTCCTACGAGCAGTACTTC. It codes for CSVVQGTSSYEQYF.